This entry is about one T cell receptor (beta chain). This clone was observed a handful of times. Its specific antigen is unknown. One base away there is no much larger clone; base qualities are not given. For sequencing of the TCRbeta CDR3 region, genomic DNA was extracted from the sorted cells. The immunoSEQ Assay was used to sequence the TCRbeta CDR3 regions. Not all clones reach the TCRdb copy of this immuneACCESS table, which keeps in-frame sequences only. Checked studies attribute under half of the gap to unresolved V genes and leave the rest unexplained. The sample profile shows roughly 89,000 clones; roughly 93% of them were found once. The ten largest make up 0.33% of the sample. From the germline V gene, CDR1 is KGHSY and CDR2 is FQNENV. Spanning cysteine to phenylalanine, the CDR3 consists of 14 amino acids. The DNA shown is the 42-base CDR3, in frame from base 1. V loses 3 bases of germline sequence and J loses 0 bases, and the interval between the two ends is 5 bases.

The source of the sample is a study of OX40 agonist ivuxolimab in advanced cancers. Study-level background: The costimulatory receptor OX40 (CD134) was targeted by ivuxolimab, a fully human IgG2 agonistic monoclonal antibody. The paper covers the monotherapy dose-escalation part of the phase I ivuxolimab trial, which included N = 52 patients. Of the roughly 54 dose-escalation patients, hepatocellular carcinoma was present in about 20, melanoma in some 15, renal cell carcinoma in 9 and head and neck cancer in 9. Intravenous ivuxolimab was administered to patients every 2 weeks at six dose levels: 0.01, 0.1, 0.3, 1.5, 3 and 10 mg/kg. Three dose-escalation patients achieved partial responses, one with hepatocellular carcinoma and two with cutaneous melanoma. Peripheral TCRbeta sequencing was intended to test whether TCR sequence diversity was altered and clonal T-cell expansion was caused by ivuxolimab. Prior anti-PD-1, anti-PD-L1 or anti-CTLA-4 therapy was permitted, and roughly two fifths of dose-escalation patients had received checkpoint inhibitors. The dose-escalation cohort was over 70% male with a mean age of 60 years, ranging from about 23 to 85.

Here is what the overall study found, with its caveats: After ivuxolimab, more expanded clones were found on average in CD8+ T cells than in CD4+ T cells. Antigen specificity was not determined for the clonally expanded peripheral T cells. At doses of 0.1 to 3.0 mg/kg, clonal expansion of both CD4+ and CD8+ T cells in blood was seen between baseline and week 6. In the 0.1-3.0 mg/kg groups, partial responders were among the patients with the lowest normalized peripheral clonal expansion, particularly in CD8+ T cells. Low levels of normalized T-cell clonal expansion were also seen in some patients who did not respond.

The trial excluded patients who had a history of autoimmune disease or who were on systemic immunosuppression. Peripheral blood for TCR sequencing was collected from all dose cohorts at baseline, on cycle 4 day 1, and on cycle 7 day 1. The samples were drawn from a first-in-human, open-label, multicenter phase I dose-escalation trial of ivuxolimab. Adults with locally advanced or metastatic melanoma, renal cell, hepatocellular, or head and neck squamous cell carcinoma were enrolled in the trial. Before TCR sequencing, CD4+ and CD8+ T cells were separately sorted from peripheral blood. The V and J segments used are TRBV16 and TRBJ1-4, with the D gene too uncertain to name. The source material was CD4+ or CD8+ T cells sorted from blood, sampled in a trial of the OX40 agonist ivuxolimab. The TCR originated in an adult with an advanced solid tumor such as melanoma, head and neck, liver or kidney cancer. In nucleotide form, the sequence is TGTGCCAGCAGCCACCCCTCAACTAATGAAAAACTGTTTTTT. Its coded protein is CASSHPSTNEKLFF.